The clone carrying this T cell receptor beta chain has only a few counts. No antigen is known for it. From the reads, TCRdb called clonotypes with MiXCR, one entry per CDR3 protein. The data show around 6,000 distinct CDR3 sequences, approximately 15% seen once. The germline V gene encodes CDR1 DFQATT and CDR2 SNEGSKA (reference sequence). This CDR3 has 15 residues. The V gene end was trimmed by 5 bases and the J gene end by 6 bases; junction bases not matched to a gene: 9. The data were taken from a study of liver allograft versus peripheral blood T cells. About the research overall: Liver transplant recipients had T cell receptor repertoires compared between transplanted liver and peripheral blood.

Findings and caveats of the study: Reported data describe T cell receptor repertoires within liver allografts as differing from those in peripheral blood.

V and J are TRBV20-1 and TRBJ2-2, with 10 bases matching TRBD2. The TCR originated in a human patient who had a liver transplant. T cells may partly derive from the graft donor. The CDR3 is CSAAPSGSPPGELFF. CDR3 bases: TGCAGTGCTGCCCCTAGCGGGAGCCCCCCCGGGGAGCTGTTTTTT.